Each of the 17 T cell receptor beta chains below was sequenced from the same sample in a study of blood T cell repertoires in COVID-19. Clones were read by immunoSEQ multiplex PCR, and TCRdb kept only the in-frame ones, dropping some. The profile shows 270,000 or so clones, under 90% of them singletons. The specimen sequenced was peripheral blood. The origin of the receptors is a human donor in a cohort sampled during active COVID-19.

This chain uses TRBV5-8 with TRBJ2-3; D gene ambiguous. Germline V gives CDR1 SGHTS, CDR2 YDEGEE. With 3 bases removed from V and 7 bases from J, the gap between germline ends came to 6 bases. The CDR3 extends over 11 amino acids. In nucleotides, the CDR3 is TGTGCCAGCAGCTCTAGAAATACGCAGTATTTT. Its protein is CASSSRNTQYF.

This chain links TRBV28 with TRBJ1-6, with TRBD1 as a possible D gene (5 bases). Per the germline V gene, CDR1 is MDHEN and CDR2 is SYDVKM. Between the trimmed V and J ends, which lost 7 bases and 8 bases, there was a span of 12 bases. CDR3 length equals 13 residues. The CDR3 loop reads CASIAGPHSPLHF. CDR3 coding DNA: TGTGCCAGCATAGCGGGACCCCATTCACCCCTCCACTTT.

This chain uses TRBV11-2 with TRBJ2-3, with D perhaps TRBD2 (6 bases). The CDR3 has 13 amino acids. V was cut by 9 bases and J by 1 base, with 11 bases left in between. Germline V gene data show CDR1 as SGHAT and CDR2 as FQNNGV. CDR3 in DNA: TGTGCCAGTGGACCGGGGGGCACAGATACGCAGTATTTT. Encoded protein: CASGPGGTDTQYF. Full variable domain (missing parts from reference TRBV11-2 and TRBJ2-3): EAGVAQSPRYKIIEKRQSVAFWCNPISGHATLYWYQQILGQGPKLLIQFQNNGVVDDSQLPKDRFSAERLKGVDSTLKIQPAKLEDSAVYLCASGPGGTDTQYFGPGTRLTVL.

The chain recombines TRBV12-3 or TRBV12-4 with TRBJ2-1, with 7 bases lining up with TRBD2. V was clipped by 3 bases and J by 10 bases; unmatched bases: 6. CDR3 length: 13 residues. As DNA, the CDR3 is TGTGCCAGCAGTTTGTCCGGCGGGAGAGAGCAGTTCTTC. Protein product: CASSLSGGREQFF.

This chain links TRBV19 with TRBJ1-1; a weak D match, TRBD1 (6 bases). Trimming cost V 2 bases and J 5 bases, with 18 bases left between them. This CDR3 region has 16 residues. Per the germline V gene, CDR1 is LNHDA and CDR2 is SQIVND (reference sequence). CDR3 bases: TGTGCCAGTAGTATACCCCCGTCATTTCAGGGGACTGAAGCTTTCTTT. Amino acids: CASSIPPSFQGTEAFF.

The J gene is TRBJ1-1, the V gene TRBV7-6; a weak D match, TRBD1 (5 bases). Germline V CDR1 and CDR2: SGHVS, FNYEAQ. This CDR3 contains 13 residues. The germline V and J ends were trimmed by 11 bases and 8 bases, with 21 bases remaining between them. CDR3 DNA: TGTGCCTGGGGGGGTAGAGGGCCAGAAGAAGCTTTCTTT. Amino acids: CAWGGRGPEEAFF.

This rearrangement joins TRBV16 to TRBJ1-2; TRBD1 matches 10 bases. Germline V gene lookup returns CDR1 KGHSY and CDR2 FQNENV. J gave up 9 bases and V 4 bases, and 8 bases lay outside the gene matches. The length of the CDR3 is 14 residues. CDR3 nucleotides: TGTGCCAGCAGCCGTACCGGGACAGGGGATAGCTACACCTTC. Translation: CASSRTGTGDSYTF.

This chain joins TRBV5-1 and TRBJ2-7, with 11 bases identical to TRBD2. Trimming at V came to 3 bases and at J to 2 bases, leaving 4 bases not matched to a gene. The CDR3 spans 15 residues. CDR1 is SGHRS and CDR2 is YFSETQ in the germline V gene. As DNA, the CDR3 is TGCGCCAGCAGCTCACGACTAGCGGGAACCTACGAGCAGTACTTC. Encoded protein: CASSSRLAGTYEQYF.

This chain uses TRBV5-6 with TRBJ1-4; D unclear. Germline CDR1 SGHDT, CDR2 YYEEEE. Trimming removed 0 bases from V and 5 bases from J, with 11 bases in between. The CDR3 runs 15 residues. The CDR3 nucleotides are TGTGCCAGCAGCTTGGCCCCAGGCGAAAATGAAAAACTGTTTTTT. Protein sequence: CASSLAPGENEKLFF. Looking up the rest from reference TRBV5-6 and TRBJ1-4 gives the full variable domain: DAGVTQSPTHLIKTRGQQVTLRCSPKSGHDTVSWYQQALGQGPQFIFQYYEEEERQRGNFPDRFSGHQFPNYSSELNVNALLLGDSALYLCASSLAPGENEKLFFGSGTQLSVL.

Regarding this clone: Sequence at one end of the junction differs from germline and may be a read error. The chain employs TRBV7-2 and TRBJ1-2; 8 bases fit TRBD1. Germline V gene sequence: CDR1 SGHTA, CDR2 FQGNSA. The CDR3 loop spans 11 amino acids. CDR3: CASSFNRGASF. The CDR3 DNA follows: TGTGCCAGCAGCTTTAACAGGGGGGCAAGTTTC.

This chain links TRBV19 with TRBJ1-2, with TRBD1 matching over 7 bases. Germline V CDR1 and CDR2: LNHDA, SQIVND (reference sequence). With V trimmed by 5 bases and J by 2 bases, 8 bases remained unmatched. The CDR3 consists of 15 residues. The CDR3 DNA sequence: TGTGCCAGTAGTGGTAGACAGGGAGGAAACTATGGCTACACCTTC. Translating gives CASSGRQGGNYGYTF.

The chain recombines TRBV15 with TRBJ2-7; TRBD2 aligns across 7 bases. The CDR3 sequence is 15 residues long. Germline assignment: CDR1 LNHNV and CDR2 YYDKDF (reference sequence). V shed 4 bases and J 3 bases; nucleotides not matched to a gene: 9. The CDR3 here is CATSTPGGSFYEQYF. In DNA form, the CDR3 reads TGTGCCACCAGCACCCCGGGCGGGAGCTTCTACGAGCAGTACTTC.

J is TRBJ1-3 and V is TRBV6-6; no firm D call. The CDR3 is made up of 16 amino acids. Per germline, CDR1 MNHNY and CDR2 SVGAGI (reference sequence). V gave up 5 bases and J gave up 0 bases, with 14 bases separating them. This chain's CDR3 is CASSRIVRGSGNTIYF. The CDR3, as DNA: TGTGCCAGCAGTCGGATAGTTCGAGGCTCTGGAAACACCATATATTTT.

The table lists this clone with a count of one. The gene calls are TRBV13 and TRBJ1-1; D may be TRBD1 (5 bases). Per germline, CDR1 PRHDT and CDR2 FYEKMQ (reference sequence). This CDR3 has 13 residues. The V and J ends lost 1 base and 5 bases respectively, with 8 bases between them. This CDR3 reads CASSLVGVTEAFF. Here the CDR3 DNA reads TGTGCCAGCAGCTTAGTAGGGGTGACTGAAGCTTTCTTT.

With regard to this clone: Other DNA sequences in this specimen translate into the identical CDR3. V and J are TRBV18 and TRBJ2-2; 8 bases fit TRBD1. This CDR3 spans 14 amino acids. The germline CDR1 and CDR2 sequences are KGHSH and LQKENI. The trim removed 3 bases at V and 7 bases at J, leaving 4 bases unmatched. CDR3 sequence: CASSPAQGVGELFF. The CDR3 region has the DNA TGTGCCAGCTCACCTGCACAGGGGGTCGGGGAGCTGTTTTTT.

The chain joins TRBV2 to TRBJ2-7; perhaps TRBD2 as D (5 bases). The CDR3 runs 15 residues. V shed 1 base and J shed 0 bases, with 10 bases lying between them. CDR1 is SNHLY, CDR2 FYNNEI, per germline. The CDR3, as DNA: TGTGCCAGCAGTGAAGGGCGGGCGTCCTCCTACGAGCAGTACTTC. Residues: CASSEGRASSYEQYF.

V and J are TRBV11-2 and TRBJ2-3; TRBD1 agrees at 9 bases. V shed 5 bases, J shed 0 bases, and the junction held 3 bases outside the gene matches. The CDR3 loop spans 15 amino acids. CDR1 and CDR2 from the germline V gene are SGHAT and FQNNGV. CDR3 in DNA: TGTGCCAGCAGCAGAGGACAGGGGAGCACAGATACGCAGTATTTT. Translation: CASSRGQGSTDTQYF.